This entry is about one TCR beta chain. The sample is drawn from a study of OX40 agonist ivuxolimab in advanced cancers. Profiling relied on immunoSEQ multiplex PCR, and the TCRdb table lists in-frame clones only, not all of them. The repertoire holds about 36,000 clones, with around 77% as singletons. The sequences come from CD4+ or CD8+ T cells sorted from blood, collected in a trial of the OX40 agonist ivuxolimab. The receptor comes from an adult with an advanced solid tumor such as melanoma, head and neck, liver or kidney cancer.

The CDR3 spells CASSSIQGVTEAFF. The CDR3 DNA is TGTGCCAGCAGTTCCATACAGGGGGTCACTGAAGCTTTCTTT. J is TRBJ1-1 and V is TRBV6-5, with 8 bases lining up with TRBD1. This CDR3 contains 14 residues. V shed 4 bases and J 4 bases; nucleotides not matched to a gene: 5. CDR1 and CDR2 from the germline V gene are MNHEY and SVGAGI.